The 17 T cell receptor beta chains below all came from one sample that was sequenced in a study of blood T cells in healthy people across ages. A J-beta primer mix and a sample-barcoded 5' primer were used in a second PCR of roughly 6 to 12 cycles. TCRdb passed the 5' RACE reads through MiXCR, listing each CDR3 protein once. The sample has fewer than 900,000 distinct CDR3 sequences; roughly 45% are singletons. Sequencing input: blood. The source of these receptors is a woman in her fifties or sixties in good health.

This clonotype appeared a few times. The chain employs TRBV6-6 and TRBJ2-7; D may correspond to TRBD1 or TRBD2 (5 bases each). CDR1 is MNHNY and CDR2 is SVGAGI in the germline V gene (reference sequence). This CDR3 has 16 amino acids. Trimming stripped 7 bases from V and 2 bases from J, with 21 bases between. CDR3 DNA sequence: TGTGCCAGCACCACGAGGTTAGGGGACGGAGCCTACGAGCAGTACTTC. It is translated as CASTTRLGDGAYEQYF.

The table lists this clonotype with many counts. The chain carries TRBV3-1 and TRBJ1-2, with no clear D. Germline V lookup: CDR1 LGHDT, CDR2 YNNKEL (reference sequence). The V gene lost 1 base and the J gene lost 8 bases, with 8 bases spanning the gap. This CDR3 is built from 12 residues. The CDR3 sequence is CASSQVGNGYTF. The CDR3 DNA follows: TGTGCCAGCAGCCAAGTGGGAAACGGCTACACCTTC. The complete variable domain, with remaining parts taken from reference TRBV3-1 and TRBJ1-2, reads DTAVSQTPKYLVTQMGNDKSIKCEQNLGHDTMYWYKQDSKKFLKIMFSYNNKELIINETVPNRFSPKSPDKAHLNLHINSLELGDSAVYFCASSQVGNGYTFGSGTRLTVV.

The V call is TRBV4-3, the J call TRBJ1-4, with a tentative D call TRBD1 (5 bases). The V and J ends lost 3 bases and 8 bases respectively, with 19 bases between them. This CDR3 has 16 residues. In germline, CDR1 is LGHNA, CDR2 YSLEER. The CDR3 reads CASSHAYGGVFEKLFF. CDR3 coding DNA: TGCGCCAGCAGCCACGCCTACGGGGGGGTATTCGAAAAACTGTTTTTT.

The chain has TRBV11-3 and TRBJ2-4; TRBD1 is a possible D gene (6 bases). The last part of the DNA fits TRBJ2-7 better; the J call may be wrong. Per germline, CDR1 SGHNT and CDR2 YENEEA. This CDR3 is built from 13 residues. CDR3 DNA sequence: TGTGCCAGCAGCTGGGGACAAGACTACGAGCAGTACTTC. Translation: CASSWGQDYEQYF.

This clonotype has at least ten counts. V and J are TRBV4-3 and TRBJ2-1, with no clear D. Germline CDR1 reads LGHNA; CDR2 reads YSLEER. V gave up 1 base and J gave up 10 bases, with 11 bases separating them. This CDR3 is 13 amino acids long. The CDR3 protein is CASSQVGRLEQFF. CDR3 coding DNA: TGCGCCAGCAGCCAAGTTGGTCGGCTGGAGCAGTTCTTC.

In the case of this clonotype: Germline and junction disagree at one end, which may indicate a read error. This chain uses TRBV20-1 with TRBJ2-1; D is unresolved. This CDR3 spans 11 amino acids. Germline values: CDR1 DFQATT, CDR2 SNEGSKA (reference sequence). The CDR3 DNA sequence: TGCAGCGCTAACCCATTCGATGAGCAGTTCTTC. It codes for CSANPFDEQFF.

The chain recombines TRBV2 with TRBJ2-4, with D perhaps TRBD1 or TRBD2 (5 bases each). CDR3 length: 14 amino acids. Looked up from germline, CDR1 is SNHLY and CDR2 is FYNNEI. The V gene lost 6 bases and the J gene lost 8 bases, with 17 bases spanning the gap. This CDR3 is CASRGSPGRDIQYF. The CDR3 DNA sequence: TGTGCCAGCAGGGGTTCCCCGGGACGGGACATTCAGTACTTC. Supplemented by reference TRBV2 and TRBJ2-4, the full variable domain reads EPEVTQTPSHQVTQMGQEVILRCVPISNHLYFYWYRQILGQKVEFLVSFYNNEISEKSEIFDDQFSVERPDGSNFTLKIRSTKLEDSAMYFCASRGSPGRDIQYFGAGTRLSVL.

This chain uses TRBV5-1 with TRBJ2-7; TRBD2 matches 7 bases. CDR3 size: 15 residues. CDR1 and CDR2 from the germline V gene are SGHRS and YFSETQ. Trimming at V came to 5 bases and at J to 4 bases, leaving 12 bases not matched to a gene. This CDR3 reads CASSREAGWGYEQYF. For the CDR3, the DNA is TGCGCCAGCAGTCGGGAGGCGGGCTGGGGATACGAGCAGTACTTC.

The chain is built from TRBV13 and TRBJ2-3; D unclear. This CDR3 comprises 13 residues. The germline CDR1 and CDR2 sequences are PRHDT and FYEKMQ (reference sequence). Trimming pared 3 bases from V and 4 bases from J, leaving 8 bases between. The CDR3 coding sequence is TGTGCCAGCAGCTTGCTAGGTCCAGATACGCAGTATTTT. Encoded protein: CASSLLGPDTQYF.

The CDR3 loop is CASRTSGIKETQYF. In DNA, the CDR3 is TGTGCCAGCAGAACTAGCGGGATCAAAGAGACCCAGTACTTC. The genes are TRBV28 and TRBJ2-5; 10 bases are a match to TRBD2. The length of the CDR3 is 14 residues. The germline V gene encodes CDR1 MDHEN and CDR2 SYDVKM. V dropped 6 bases and J dropped 3; count of bases not matched to a gene: 4.

The rearrangement uses TRBV6-2 or TRBV6-3 and TRBJ1-6, with 7 bases identical to TRBD1. The CDR3 extends over 15 amino acids. Germline-derived CDR1 and CDR2 are MNHEY and SVGEGT. The V and J ends lost 2 bases and 10 bases, in that order; junction bases with no gene match: 8. DNA for the CDR3: TGTGCCAGCAGTTACCGAGACAGGGCAGACTCACCCCTCCACTTT. It translates to CASSYRDRADSPLHF.

A few counts support this clonotype. V usage is TRBV20-1 and J usage is TRBJ1-5; the match to TRBD1 covers 7 bases. Germline CDR1 and CDR2: DFQATT and SNEGSKA (reference sequence). J gave up 0 bases and V 2 bases, and 10 bases lay outside the gene matches. The CDR3 has 17 amino acids. The CDR3 coding sequence is TGCAGTGCTAGACTTGCGGGGGACAGATATAGCAATCAGCCCCAGCATTTT. Translating it yields CSARLAGDRYSNQPQHF.

The gene calls are TRBV11-2 and TRBJ1-1, with D hard to call. V gave up 5 bases and J gave up 0 bases, with 7 bases separating them. The CDR3 has 13 residues. The germline gives CDR1 SGHAT, CDR2 FQNNGV. CDR3 sequence: CASSHNVNTEAFF. CDR3 coding DNA: TGTGCCAGCAGCCACAACGTGAACACTGAAGCTTTCTTT.

The CDR3 loop is CSARSLLRGGSAGELFF. The CDR3 nucleotides read TGCAGTGCTAGATCGTTGTTGCGGGGGGGCTCGGCCGGGGAGCTGTTTTTT. The chain carries TRBV20-1 and TRBJ2-2; 9 bases are shared with TRBD2. V was pared by 2 bases and J by 6 bases, with 13 bases of the junction left unmatched. The CDR3 has 17 residues. Germline loops: CDR1 DFQATT, CDR2 SNEGSKA (reference sequence).

This clonotype was recorded at least ten times. The chain recombines TRBV29-1 with TRBJ2-1; D not certain. With 1 base removed from V and 5 bases from J, the gap between germline ends came to 15 bases. The CDR3 covers 15 residues. Germline CDR1 is SQVTM and CDR2 is ANQGSEA. The CDR3 DNA reads TGCAGCGTTGAAGGGTTGAGGTCCGGGCACAATGAGCAGTTCTTC. Translated: CSVEGLRSGHNEQFF.

The chain joins TRBV20-1 to TRBJ1-2; D is unresolved. Per germline, CDR1 DFQATT and CDR2 SNEGSKA (reference sequence). Trimming left V 0 bases short and J 9 bases short, with 14 bases between. The CDR3 consists of 13 residues. The CDR3 nucleotides read TGCAGTGCTAGAGATCCCCAGGAAAAGAGCTACACCTTC. Amino acids: CSARDPQEKSYTF.

This chain links TRBV4-3 with TRBJ2-3, with D maybe TRBD2 (6 bases). The V and J ends lost 1 base and 1 base respectively, with 18 bases between them. This CDR3 contains 18 residues. From germline, CDR1 is LGHNA and CDR2 YSLEER. CDR3 amino acids: CASSQAGGSDIGTDTQYF. Here the CDR3 DNA reads TGCGCCAGCAGCCAAGCCGGAGGGAGCGACATCGGCACAGATACGCAGTATTTT.